A selection of T cell receptor beta chains follows, all from one sample in a study of blood T cell repertoires in COVID-19. Sequenced by immunoSEQ multiplex PCR; TCRdb stores in-frame clones only, minus some. This repertoire shows some 700,000 clones, around 90% found once; its top ten account for under 0.3%. Sequencing input: peripheral blood. These TCRs come from a woman younger than 30 with acute or convalescent COVID-19. The CDR3 runs from the conserved cysteine through the conserved F or W. The D gene is left open where the match is weak. Expanded clones get a size class; other rows say once, few or many, or leave the size out.

>-|TRBV7-2|-|TRBJ1-2
TGTGCCAGCAGTCCCACGGTCAGGGGATTGGGCTACACCTTC
CASSPTVRGLGYTF
>TRBD1|TRBV15|-|TRBJ1-5
TGTGCCACCAGCAGAGACAGGACAGGGTTAAGCAATCAGCCCCAGCATTTT
CATSRDRTGLSNQPQHF
>-|TRBV29-1|few|TRBJ1-3
TGCAGCGTGCGTCCTGGAAACACCATATATTTT
CSVRPGNTIYF
>TRBD2|TRBV6-1|-|TRBJ2-1
TGTGCCAGCAGTGAGATCAGGACTAGCGGGGGGAATGAGCAGTTCTTC
CASSEIRTSGGNEQFF
>TRBD1|TRBV5-1|once|TRBJ2-2
TGCGCCAGCAGCTTGGTCAGGGGGTTTAACACCGGGGAGCTGTTTTTT
CASSLVRGFNTGELFF
>TRBD1|TRBV4-3|once|TRBJ1-2
TGCGCCAGCAGCCAAGATAACAGGGGAGGATCGCGCTATGGCTACACCTTC
CASSQDNRGGSRYGYTF
>-|TRBV7-9|-|TRBJ1-1
TGTGCCAGCAGTCAAACGGGAGGAGACACTGAAGCTTTCTTT
CASSQTGGDTEAFF
>-|TRBV19|-|TRBJ1-2
TGTGCCAGTAGTATATCTTCGGGGGGGGCAGTCTATGGCTACACCTTC
CASSISSGGAVYGYTF
>TRBD2|TRBV5-1|-|TRBJ2-1
TGCGCCAGCAGCTTGGGGACTAGCGGGGGTGAGCAGTTCTTC
CASSLGTSGGEQFF
>TRBD2|TRBV9|-|TRBJ2-5
TGTGCCAGCAGCGTAGGTCGCGGGGGGGCCCAAGAGACCCAGTACTTC
CASSVGRGGAQETQYF
>-|TRBV6-2/TRBV6-3|-|TRBJ2-7
TGTGCCAGCAGTTACTCGATCAGGTACGAGCAGTACTTC
CASSYSIRYEQYF
>TRBD1|TRBV30|-|TRBJ2-7
TGTGCCTGGACACGACAGGGGTTTGGCGAGCAGTACTTC
CAWTRQGFGEQYF
>TRBD1|TRBV6-5|-|TRBJ1-1
TGTGCCAGCACTTCCGACAGGGGGAACACTGAAGCTTTCTTT
CASTSDRGNTEAFF
>-|TRBV27|-|TRBJ2-7
TGTGCCAGCAATCCTGACAGGCTCTCCTACGAGCAGTACTTC
CASNPDRLSYEQYF
>-|TRBV29-1|-|TRBJ1-2
TGCAGCGTTTATCTAGCTAACTATGGCTACACCTTC
CSVYLANYGYTF
>TRBD2|TRBV7-2|-|TRBJ2-7
TGTGCCAGCAGCTTAGGGCTAGCGGGTGGCGAGCAGTACTTC
CASSLGLAGGEQYF
>TRBD2|TRBV7-2|-|TRBJ2-7
TGTGCCAGCAGCTTTAGCGGGGGGGTACGATTAGAGCAGTACTTC
CASSFSGGVRLEQYF
>TRBD2|TRBV7-9|-|TRBJ2-3
TGTGCCAGCAGCGTAGCGGGGGGAAGTACAGATACGCAGTATTTT
CASSVAGGSTDTQYF
>-|TRBV5-8|-|TRBJ2-7
TGTGCCAGCAGCTTTAACAGGAAAAATAAGCAGTACTTC
CASSFNRKNKQYF
>-|TRBV29-1|-|TRBJ2-3
-
CSVDGQGAYFGDTQYF
>-|TRBV2|-|TRBJ1-2
TGTGCCAGCAGTTACAGCGGGGGCGGTTGGGACACCTTC
CASSYSGGGWDTF
>TRBD2|TRBV7-9|-|TRBJ2-1
TGTGCCAGCAGCTTATTACTAGCGGGGAAGAATGAGCAGTTCTTC
CASSLLLAGKNEQFF
>-|TRBV4-1|-|TRBJ2-3
TGCGCCAGCAGCCAAGGCCGACTAGGTCCTACAGATACGCAGTATTTT
CASSQGRLGPTDTQYF
>-|TRBV10-3|-|TRBJ1-4
TGTGCCACCCTTGGGCGGGCTAATGAAAAACTGTTTTTT
CATLGRANEKLFF
>-|TRBV19|few|TRBJ1-2
TGTGCCAGTAGTATAGCACAGGGAAACTATGGCTACACCTTC
CASSIAQGNYGYTF
>TRBD1|TRBV7-3|-|TRBJ1-1
TGTGCCAGCAGCTCCATGGACAGGGTGAACACTGAAGCTTTCTTT
CASSSMDRVNTEAFF
>-|TRBV29-1|-|TRBJ2-7
TGCAGCGTTGTGGAGTACGAGCAGTACTTC
CSVVEYEQYF
>-|TRBV19|-|TRBJ1-6
TGTGCCAGTAGTATAAGGCCGGACAGTAATTCACCCCTCCACTTT
CASSIRPDSNSPLHF
>-|TRBV9|-|TRBJ2-1
TGTGCCAGCAGCGTCGGTCACAATGAGCAGTTCTTC
CASSVGHNEQFF
>-|TRBV11-1|-|TRBJ1-1
TGTGCCAGCAGCTTTCAGGGGAGGAACACTGAAGCTTTCTTT
CASSFQGRNTEAFF
>-|TRBV7-2|-|TRBJ2-1
TGTGCCAGCAGCTTAGTGCGTACGGGTATCAATGAGCAGTTCTTC
CASSLVRTGINEQFF
>-|TRBV6-1|-|TRBJ2-7
TGTGCCAGCAGTGGGTCGAGACAGGCGATGCCCTACGAGCAGTACTTC
CASSGSRQAMPYEQYF
>-|TRBV7-3|-|TRBJ2-1
TGTGCCAGCAGCTTTGTCGGGAACGAGCAGTTCTTC
CASSFVGNEQFF
>-|TRBV6-2/TRBV6-3|-|TRBJ2-3
TGTGCCAGCAGTACCGGACTACCCACAGATACGCAGTATTTT
CASSTGLPTDTQYF